Below are 21 T cell receptor beta chains sequenced from a single sample in a study of cytomegalovirus exposure and HLA in healthy donors. PCR involved 60 Vbeta and 13 Jbeta primers. This table comes from immunoSEQ multiplex PCR, and its TCRdb copy is limited to in-frame clones, with some not included. The table shows about 240,000 clones, with over 70% occurring only once. Source material: PBMCs. Receptor source: a woman aged 55-69 years in good health and CMV-seropositive.

The CDR3 region is CAIRLDSLLNNEQFF. The CDR3, as DNA: TGTGCCATCAGGCTCGACTCCCTCCTAAACAATGAGCAGTTCTTC. The genes are TRBV10-3 and TRBJ2-1; D gene ambiguous. Germline V gene sequence: CDR1 ENHRY, CDR2 SYGVKD. V was cut by 6 bases and J by 5 bases, with 17 bases left in between. This CDR3 is 15 amino acids long.

The gene calls are TRBV9 and TRBJ2-2, with 8 bases fitting TRBD2. The ends lost 1 base at V and 9 bases at J; junction bases unmatched: 5. CDR1 is SGDLS, CDR2 YYNGEE, per germline. The CDR3 is 14 residues long. CDR3 bases: TGTGCCAGCAGCGTAACCGGCGGGAGGAGGGAGCTGTTTTTT. Translating it yields CASSVTGGRRELFF.

To note about this clone: In the same sample, other DNA sequences code for this CDR3. The rearrangement uses TRBV5-4 and TRBJ2-7; D is undetermined. CDR1 and CDR2 from the germline V gene are SGHNT and YYREEE (reference sequence). The germline V and J ends were trimmed by 0 bases and 1 base, with 11 bases remaining between them. CDR3 size: 15 residues. CDR3: CASSLATRGSYEQYF. The CDR3 DNA reads as TGTGCCAGCAGCTTGGCCACAAGAGGTTCCTACGAGCAGTACTTC.

The chain employs TRBV30 and TRBJ2-3, with D unclear. Germline-derived CDR1 and CDR2 are GTSNPN and SVGIG (reference sequence). This CDR3 is built from 13 residues. Trimming stripped 0 bases from V and 8 bases from J, with 12 bases between. The DNA of the CDR3 is TGTGCCTGGAGTGTACTGTTTCCAGGTACGCAGTATTTT. Its protein is CAWSVLFPGTQYF.

This chain connects TRBV5-1 to TRBJ2-5; 10 nucleotides match TRBD1. Trimming removed 7 bases from V and 5 bases from J; junction bases left unmatched: 8. Germline lookup yields CDR1 SGHRS and CDR2 YFSETQ. This CDR3 contains 14 residues. CDR3 amino acids: CASYYGQGGETQYF. Written as DNA, the CDR3 is TGCGCCAGCTATTACGGACAGGGGGGGGAGACCCAGTACTTC.

This rearrangement joins TRBV30 to TRBJ2-1; TRBD2 might be the D (5 bases). The germline V and J ends were trimmed by 4 bases and 1 base, with 14 bases remaining between them. CDR1 is GTSNPN and CDR2 is SVGIG in the germline V gene (reference sequence). The CDR3 loop spans 15 amino acids. The CDR3 DNA reads TGTGCCTGGACCCAGCTAGCTCGGTCCTACAATGAGCAGTTCTTC. Protein sequence: CAWTQLARSYNEQFF.

The chain recombines TRBV9 with TRBJ1-3; D is perhaps TRBD1 (5 bases). Trimming shortened V by 2 bases and J by 0 bases, and 12 bases separated the two germline ends. CDR1 is SGDLS and CDR2 is YYNGEE in the germline V gene. This CDR3 is 16 amino acids long. DNA of the CDR3: TGTGCCAGCAGCGTCACGGGGGGGAGCTCTGGAAACACCATATATTTT. Protein: CASSVTGGSSGNTIYF.

The chain employs TRBV2 and TRBJ2-6; 7 bases line up with TRBD2. This CDR3 contains 17 residues. V lost 2 bases and J lost 2; bases outside the gene matches: 6. Germline lookup yields CDR1 SNHLY and CDR2 FYNNEI. Here the CDR3 DNA reads TGTGCCAGCAGTGAAAGGGAGGGAGGGCCTGGGGCCAACGTCCTGACTTTC. Its translation is CASSEREGGPGANVLTF. Looking up the rest from reference TRBV2 and TRBJ2-6 gives the full variable domain: EPEVTQTPSHQVTQMGQEVILRCVPISNHLYFYWYRQILGQKVEFLVSFYNNEISEKSEIFDDQFSVERPDGSNFTLKIRSTKLEDSAMYFCASSEREGGPGANVLTFGAGSRLTVL.

The V and J genes are TRBV19 and TRBJ2-5; a possible D gene is TRBD2 (6 bases). This CDR3 is built from 15 residues. Germline V gene sequence: CDR1 LNHDA, CDR2 SQIVND (reference sequence). Trimming shortened V by 4 bases and J by 3 bases, and 15 bases separated the two germline ends. The CDR3 sequence is CASSNGWPGEETQYF. DNA of the CDR3: TGTGCCAGTAGTAATGGGTGGCCGGGGGAAGAGACCCAGTACTTC.

The rearrangement joins TRBV19 to TRBJ1-5; a weak D match, TRBD1 (5 bases). Germline CDR1 is LNHDA and CDR2 is SQIVND (reference sequence). V lost 4 bases and J 5 bases, leaving 6 bases between the germline ends. The CDR3 contains 12 residues. The chain's CDR3 is CASSKGDQPQHF. In nucleotides, the CDR3 is TGTGCCAGTAGTAAAGGGGATCAGCCCCAGCATTTT.

The V gene is TRBV7-9, the J gene TRBJ2-3; the D gene is possibly TRBD1 (5 bases). The CDR3 totals 15 residues. V shed 7 bases and J shed 1 base, with 15 bases lying between them. Germline assignment: CDR1 SEHNR and CDR2 FQNEAQ (reference sequence). The CDR3 reads CASTQATRGTDTQYF. For the CDR3, the DNA is TGTGCCAGCACCCAGGCGACCAGGGGCACAGATACGCAGTATTTT.

The rearrangement links TRBV28 to TRBJ1-2, with D tentatively TRBD1 (6 bases). This CDR3 has 12 residues. Trimming took off 11 bases at V and 0 bases at J, with 10 bases between the two ends. Germline loops: CDR1 MDHEN, CDR2 SYDVKM. The CDR3, as DNA: TGTGCCGGGGGACACCCTAACTATGGCTACACCTTC. Translating it yields CAGGHPNYGYTF.

The chain couples TRBV7-9 to TRBJ1-3, with D possibly being TRBD1 (5 bases). Trimming removed 5 bases at V and 2 bases at J, with 10 bases between. The CDR3 extends over 14 amino acids. Germline CDR1 reads SEHNR; CDR2 reads FQNEAQ (reference sequence). In DNA form, the CDR3 reads TGTGCCAGCAGCCGCGGGGGTGCTGGAAACACCATATATTTT. It yields the protein CASSRGGAGNTIYF.

V gene TRBV4-1 combines with J gene TRBJ1-2, with D unclear. V was pared by 0 bases and J by 4 bases, with 15 bases between. The CDR3 is made up of 16 amino acids. CDR1 and CDR2 from the germline V gene are MGHRA and YSYEKL. This CDR3 is CASSQDWSQAIYGYTF. CDR3 DNA: TGCGCCAGCAGCCAAGATTGGTCCCAGGCGATCTATGGCTACACCTTC.

V usage is TRBV19 and J usage is TRBJ1-1; D unclear. From germline, CDR1 is LNHDA and CDR2 SQIVND (reference sequence). The length of the CDR3 is 13 residues. Trimming took 8 bases from V and 10 from J, leaving 20 bases between them. CDR3 sequence reads: CASSPGPLRGAFF. In DNA form, the CDR3 reads TGTGCCAGTTCGCCCGGCCCTCTTCGAGGAGCTTTCTTT.

This clone was seen once. This rearrangement joins TRBV5-4 to TRBJ1-4; D not resolved. V was trimmed by 3 bases and J by 5 bases, leaving 20 bases between them. This CDR3 comprises 17 residues. The V gene's germline CDR1 is SGHNT and CDR2 YYREEE (reference sequence). CDR3 sequence reads: CASSSGRLGFENEKLFF. In nucleotides, the CDR3 is TGTGCCAGCAGCTCCGGGAGATTGGGGTTTGAGAATGAAAAACTGTTTTTT.

The J gene is TRBJ1-5, the V gene TRBV6-6; D possibly corresponds to TRBD1 (6 bases). CDR1 is MNHNY and CDR2 is SVGAGI in the germline V gene (reference sequence). This CDR3 is built from 15 residues. Trimming took off 2 bases at V and 4 bases at J, with 12 bases between the two ends. The CDR3 DNA reads TGTGCCAGCAGTTACGGAGGACAGAGAAATCAGCCCCAGCATTTT. The encoded protein is CASSYGGQRNQPQHF.

The J gene is TRBJ2-7, the V gene TRBV9; no definite D call. The length of the CDR3 is 13 residues. V was shortened by 3 bases and J by 4 bases, with 11 bases between the two germline ends. Germline-derived CDR1 and CDR2 are SGDLS and YYNGEE. The DNA for the CDR3 is TGTGCCAGCAGCGCCCGTCCACATTACGAGCAGTACTTC. Its protein is CASSARPHYEQYF.

For this clone: The identical CDR3 is also encoded by other nucleotide sequences in the sample. The CDR3 is CASTLDRGSNQPQHF. CDR3 bases: TGTGCCAGCACCCTGGACAGGGGGAGCAATCAGCCCCAGCATTTT. The gene calls are TRBV2 and TRBJ1-5; 10 nucleotides align to TRBD1. CDR1 SNHLY and CDR2 FYNNEI come from the germline V gene. The CDR3 has 15 amino acids. Trimming took 7 bases from V and 1 from J; bases not matched to a gene: 4. The variable domain in full, completed from reference TRBV2 and TRBJ1-5, reads EPEVTQTPSHQVTQMGQEVILRCVPISNHLYFYWYRQILGQKVEFLVSFYNNEISEKSEIFDDQFSVERPDGSNFTLKIRSTKLEDSAMYFCASTLDRGSNQPQHFGDGTRLSIL.

This chain joins TRBV7-2 and TRBJ2-7; 8 nucleotides match TRBD2. Trimming at V came to 5 bases and at J to 2 bases, leaving 2 bases not matched to a gene. The CDR3 is 13 residues long. Looked up from germline, CDR1 is SGHTA and CDR2 is FQGNSA. The DNA for the CDR3 is TGTGCCAGCAGCCTGACTAGCGCCTACGAGCAGTACTTC. This codes for CASSLTSAYEQYF.

This sequence joins TRBV5-1 and TRBJ2-1; 8 bases align to TRBD2. The CDR3 is made up of 15 amino acids. V shed 4 bases, J shed 6 bases, and the junction held 9 bases outside the gene matches. Germline CDR1 SGHRS, CDR2 YFSETQ. In DNA, the CDR3 is TGCGCCAGCAGCGGGGGACTAGAGTCTGGCAATGAGCAGTTCTTC. Translation: CASSGGLESGNEQFF. The full variable domain, its missing parts supplied by reference TRBV5-1 and TRBJ2-1, is KAGVTQTPRYLIKTRGQQVTLSCSPISGHRSVSWYQQTPGQGLQFLFEYFSETQRNKGNFPGRFSGRQFSNSRSEMNVSTLELGDSALYLCASSGGLESGNEQFFGPGTRLTVL.